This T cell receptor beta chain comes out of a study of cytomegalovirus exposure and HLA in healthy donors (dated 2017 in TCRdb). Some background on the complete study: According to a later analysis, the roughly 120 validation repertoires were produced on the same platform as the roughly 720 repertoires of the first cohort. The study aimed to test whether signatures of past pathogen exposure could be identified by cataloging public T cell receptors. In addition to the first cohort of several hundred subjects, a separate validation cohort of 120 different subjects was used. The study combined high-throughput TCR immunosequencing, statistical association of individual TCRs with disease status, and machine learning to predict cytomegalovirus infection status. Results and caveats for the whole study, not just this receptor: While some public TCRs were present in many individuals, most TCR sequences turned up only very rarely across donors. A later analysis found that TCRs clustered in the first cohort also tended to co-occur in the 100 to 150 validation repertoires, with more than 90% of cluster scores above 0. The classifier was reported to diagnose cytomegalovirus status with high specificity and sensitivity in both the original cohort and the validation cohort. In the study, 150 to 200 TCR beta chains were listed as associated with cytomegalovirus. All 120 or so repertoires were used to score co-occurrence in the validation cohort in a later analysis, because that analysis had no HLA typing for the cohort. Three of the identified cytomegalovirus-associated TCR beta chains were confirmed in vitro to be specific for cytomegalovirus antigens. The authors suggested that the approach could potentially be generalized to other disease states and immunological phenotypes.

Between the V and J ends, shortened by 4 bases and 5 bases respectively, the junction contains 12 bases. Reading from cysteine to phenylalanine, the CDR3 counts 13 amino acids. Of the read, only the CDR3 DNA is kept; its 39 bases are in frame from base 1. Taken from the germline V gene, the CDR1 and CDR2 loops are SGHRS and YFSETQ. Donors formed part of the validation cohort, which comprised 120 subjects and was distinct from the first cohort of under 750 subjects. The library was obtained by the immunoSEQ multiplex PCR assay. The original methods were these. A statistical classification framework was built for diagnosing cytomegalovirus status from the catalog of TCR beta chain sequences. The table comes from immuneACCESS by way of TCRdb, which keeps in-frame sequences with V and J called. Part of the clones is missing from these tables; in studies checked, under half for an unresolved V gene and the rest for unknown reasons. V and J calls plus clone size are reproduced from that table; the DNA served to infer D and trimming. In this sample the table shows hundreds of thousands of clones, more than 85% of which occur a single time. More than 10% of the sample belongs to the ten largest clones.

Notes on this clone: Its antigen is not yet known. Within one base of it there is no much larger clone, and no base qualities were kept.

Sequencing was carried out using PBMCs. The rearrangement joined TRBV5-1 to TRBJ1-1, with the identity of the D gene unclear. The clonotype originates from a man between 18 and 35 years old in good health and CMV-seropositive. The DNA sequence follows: TGCGCCAGCAGCCCCCAGTCTTCTACTGAAGCTTTCTTT. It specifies CASSPQSSTEAFF.